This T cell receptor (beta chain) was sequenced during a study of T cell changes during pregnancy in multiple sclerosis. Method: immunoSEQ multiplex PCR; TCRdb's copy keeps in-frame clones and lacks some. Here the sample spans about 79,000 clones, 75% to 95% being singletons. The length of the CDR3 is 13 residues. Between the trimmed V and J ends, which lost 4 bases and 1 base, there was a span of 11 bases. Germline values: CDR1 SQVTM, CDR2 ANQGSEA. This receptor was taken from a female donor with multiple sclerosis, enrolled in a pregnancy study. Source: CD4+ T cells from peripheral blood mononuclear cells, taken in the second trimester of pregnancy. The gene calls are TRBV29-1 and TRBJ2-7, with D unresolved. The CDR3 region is CSVVGRLSYEQYF. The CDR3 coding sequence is TGCAGCGTTGTTGGCAGGCTATCCTACGAGCAGTACTTC.